A single sample gave rise to the 8 T cell receptor beta chains below, sequenced in a study of shared clonotypes between healthy human individuals. Repertoires were generated with immunoSEQ multiplex PCR, while TCRdb's copy carries only in-frame clones and drops some. The sample carries some 1,600,000 clones, 98% recorded once. Specimen: naive CD4+ T cells sorted from blood. Subset noted: CD45RA+ positively selected. Receptor source: a man aged 25-40 years in good health.

The chain recombines TRBV5-1 with TRBJ2-3, with D perhaps TRBD1 (6 bases). The CDR3 consists of 13 residues. Germline CDR1 and CDR2: SGHRS and YFSETQ. V gave up 4 bases and J gave up 14 bases, with 20 bases separating them. The CDR3 loop is CASSTVTGGQGYF. In DNA form, the CDR3 reads TGCGCCAGCAGCACCGTGACAGGTGGGCAGGGGTATTTT.

This chain uses TRBV5-1 with TRBJ2-7, with D possibly TRBD1 on 5 matching bases. V lost 5 bases, J lost 3 bases, and 15 bases lay in between. From germline, CDR1 is SGHRS and CDR2 YFSETQ. The CDR3 is 14 amino acids. The CDR3 nucleotides are TGCGCCAGCAGAGGACAAGCCAAATTCTACGAGCAGTACTTC. Protein: CASRGQAKFYEQYF.

The chain has TRBV28 and TRBJ1-2; D gene unclear. Germline-derived CDR1 and CDR2 are MDHEN and SYDVKM. Trimming cost V 5 bases and J 4 bases, with 8 bases left between them. The CDR3 is 12 residues long. CDR3 residues: CASSDPPYGYTF. In DNA, the CDR3 is TGTGCCAGCAGTGATCCCCCCTATGGCTACACCTTC.

The chain links TRBV29-1 to TRBJ1-5; 8 bases agree with TRBD1. The CDR3 loop spans 13 amino acids. Trimming removed 6 bases from V and 7 bases from J; junction bases left unmatched: 8. Germline CDR1 SQVTM, CDR2 ANQGSEA. CDR3 DNA sequence: TGCAGCGTAAGGGACAGGATAGAGCAGCCCCAGCATTTT. Translation: CSVRDRIEQPQHF. The full variable domain, rest sourced from reference TRBV29-1 and TRBJ1-5, is SAVISQKPSRDICQRGTSLTIQCQVDSQVTMMFWYRQQPGQSLTLIATANQGSEATYESGFVIDKFPISRPNLTFSTLTVSNMSPEDSSIYLCSVRDRIEQPQHFGDGTRLSIL.

Of note for this clone: Distinct nucleotide sequences in the sample also encode this CDR3. The V call is TRBV7-9, the J call TRBJ2-1; unclear D gene. The CDR3 loop spans 10 amino acids. The ends were cut back, 4 bases at V and 6 bases at J, with 1 base in the middle. Germline V CDR1 and CDR2: SEHNR, FQNEAQ (reference sequence). DNA for the CDR3: TGTGCCAGCAGCTCCAATGAGCAGTTCTTC. Translation: CASSSNEQFF.

This chain connects TRBV30 to TRBJ2-2; TRBD2 agrees at 8 bases. CDR1 GTSNPN and CDR2 SVGIG come from the germline V gene (reference sequence). With 3 bases clipped from V and 6 bases from J, the junction kept 9 bases outside the gene matches. CDR3 length: 15 residues. The CDR3 is CAWRPEPGGPGELFF. DNA of the CDR3: TGTGCCTGGAGGCCCGAACCGGGAGGGCCCGGGGAGCTGTTTTTT.

The chain links TRBV18 to TRBJ2-5; 7 nucleotides line up with TRBD2. The CDR3 runs 14 residues. Trimming at V came to 4 bases and at J to 3 bases, leaving 5 bases not matched to a gene. Per the germline V gene, CDR1 is KGHSH and CDR2 is LQKENI. In DNA form, the CDR3 reads TGTGCCAGCTCACAGACTAGCAGGGAAGAGACCCAGTACTTC. Its protein is CASSQTSREETQYF. Looking up the rest from reference TRBV18 and TRBJ2-5 gives the full variable domain: NAGVMQNPRHLVRRRGQEARLRCSPMKGHSHVYWYRQLPEEGLKFMVYLQKENIIDESGMPKERFSAEFPKEGPSILRIQQVVRGDSAAYFCASSQTSREETQYFGPGTRLLVL.

The rearrangement links TRBV5-1 to TRBJ2-3, with D possibly TRBD2 on 7 matching bases. From germline, CDR1 is SGHRS and CDR2 YFSETQ. The CDR3 runs 15 residues. Trimming removed 0 bases at V and 8 bases at J, with 16 bases between. In DNA, the CDR3 is TGCGCCAGCAGCTTGGCCGGCCAGGGGAGGGCTACGCAGTATTTT. Its translation is CASSLAGQGRATQYF.